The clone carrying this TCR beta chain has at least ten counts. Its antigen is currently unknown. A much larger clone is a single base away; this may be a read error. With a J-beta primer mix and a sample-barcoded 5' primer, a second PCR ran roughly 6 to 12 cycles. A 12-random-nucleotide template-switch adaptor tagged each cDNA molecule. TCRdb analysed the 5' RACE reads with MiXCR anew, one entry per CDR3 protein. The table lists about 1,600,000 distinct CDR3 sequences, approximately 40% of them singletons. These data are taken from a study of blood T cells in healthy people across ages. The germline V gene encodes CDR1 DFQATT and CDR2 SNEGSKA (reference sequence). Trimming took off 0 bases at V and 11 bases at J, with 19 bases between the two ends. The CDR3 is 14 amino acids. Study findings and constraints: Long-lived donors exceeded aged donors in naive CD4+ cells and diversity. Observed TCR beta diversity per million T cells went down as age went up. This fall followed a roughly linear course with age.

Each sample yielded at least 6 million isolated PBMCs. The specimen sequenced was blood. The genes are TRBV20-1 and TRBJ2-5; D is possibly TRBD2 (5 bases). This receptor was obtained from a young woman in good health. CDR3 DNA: TGCAGTGCTAGAGATGGAGGTTCCCTGGATGAGCAGTACTTC. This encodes CSARDGGSLDEQYF.